This entry features one T cell receptor (beta chain) sequence. Its antigen remains unknown. These data come from a study of cytomegalovirus exposure and HLA in healthy donors. Study at large: Some 200 million T cells yielded approximately 110 million unique TCR beta sequences in earlier analysis.

The primer mix had 60 Vbeta and 13 Jbeta primers. TCRdb's table, derived via immunoSEQ multiplex PCR, lists solely in-frame clones and lacks some. The sample consists of about 130,000 clones, roughly 88% of them appearing once. Notes on the study in general: Exclusion as indistinguishable affected some V segments, including TRBV6-2 and TRBV6-3. The investigators catalogued 150 to 200 TCR beta chains as cytomegalovirus-associated.

The CDR3 has 13 amino acids. CDR1 SNHLY and CDR2 FYNNEI come from the germline V gene. Trimming stripped 10 bases from V and 3 bases from J, with 15 bases between. The chain recombines TRBV2 with TRBJ2-5; possibly TRBD2 for D (5 bases). The clonotype originates from a woman aged 18-29 years in good health and CMV-seropositive. The sample consisted of PBMCs. CDR3 DNA sequence: TGTGCCAACCGGGCTAGCTGGGAAGAGACCCAGTACTTC. Its protein product is CANRASWEETQYF.